This T cell receptor beta chain was profiled in a study of regulatory T cells in long-lasting Graves disease. The CDR3 is 15 residues long. CDR1 and CDR2 from the germline V gene are MNHEY and SVGEGT. The trim removed 2 bases at V and 6 bases at J, leaving 3 bases unmatched. Arm-PCR of CDR3 regions and iRepertoire HTBI primers were the basis on which TCR beta libraries were built. TCRdb used MiXCR to reprocess the multiplex PCR reads, holding one entry per CDR3 protein. The data hold about 560,000 distinct CDR3 sequences, with around 15% observed a single time. Time point denoted: newly diagnosed GD, antithyroid drugs for less than 3 months. PBMC-derived RNA was used for the TCR library. Clinicians diagnosed Graves' disease using American Thyroid Association guidelines. This sample also belongs to another study, concerning T cells in Graves' hyperthyroidism and ophthalmopathy. According to that study: First-round RT-PCR targeting the TCR CDR3 was performed with the HTBI primer set. In blood, most of the thyroid clonotypes expanded above 0.001 were also present.

This TCR derives from a young man with Graves disease. The rearrangement links TRBV6-2 or TRBV6-3 to TRBJ2-3, with 12 bases fitting TRBD1. The sequencing here drew on peripheral blood mononuclear cells (PBMCs), taken at new diagnosis, from a patient treated with antithyroid drugs. For the CDR3, the DNA is TGTGCCAGCAGTTACGGGACAGGGGGCGCGGATACGCAGTATTTT. It translates to CASSYGTGGADTQYF.